Detailed here is one TCR beta chain. The antigen is unknown. This sample is part of a study of T-cell reconstitution after alpha-beta-depleted transplantation in children. V lost 0 bases and J 4 bases, leaving 11 bases between the germline ends. CDR3 size: 15 residues. The germline CDR1 and CDR2 sequences are SGHRS and YFSETQ. A TCRbeta library incorporating unique molecular identifiers was prepared. TCRdb reanalysed the PCR reads using MiXCR and keeps one entry per CDR3 protein. The sample holds roughly 310,000 distinct CDR3 sequences, approximately 23% seen once. Overall study findings and caveats: There were reportedly several hundred expanded graft clones from which alpha-beta T cells came about two months after transplant. Most T-cell counts and diversity one year after the transplant came from T cells that were newly produced. Elevated TCRbeta diversity at day 60 was traced, in some patients, to surviving recipient T cells and thymic progenitors.

Specimen: PBMCs, mostly from graft donor cells, collected 180 days after TCRalphabeta/CD19-depleted stem cell transplant. This chain links TRBV5-1 with TRBJ2-1, with D perhaps assigned TRBD1 or TRBD2 (5 bases each). The receptor's source is a male patient between 10 and 17 years old who had a stem cell transplant for acute lymphoblastic leukemia, so the T cells may come from the graft donor. CDR3 region: CASSLVLWGYNEQFF. For the CDR3, the DNA is TGCGCCAGCAGCTTGGTTCTTTGGGGGTACAATGAGCAGTTCTTC.